This T cell receptor beta chain was obtained from a study of control samples from healthy donors and cancer patients. Profiling relied on immunoSEQ multiplex PCR, and the TCRdb table lists in-frame clones only, not all of them. The table includes around 76,000 clones, 90% to 95% detected once. Germline values: CDR1 SGHAT, CDR2 FQNNGV. V lost 5 bases and J lost 12; bases outside the gene matches: 19. There are 17 residues in the CDR3. This chain connects TRBV11-2 to TRBJ1-2; TRBD1 aligns across 12 bases. The specimen sequenced was blood. This TCR derives from a woman aged 40 to 55 in good health. CDR3 bases: TGTGCCAGCAGCCCGCTTCCGGGACAGGGGGCGCTTCCCTCCCACACCTTC. It is translated as CASSPLPGQGALPSHTF.